A single TCR beta chain is shown here with its context. What it binds is not known. V shed 8 bases and J shed 7 bases, with 15 bases lying between them. The CDR3 consists of 13 residues. The germline V gene has CDR1 MGHRA and CDR2 YSYEKL. These data come from a study of cytomegalovirus exposure and HLA in healthy donors. General observations from the study: CMV antigen specificity of three CMV-associated chains was confirmed in vitro. According to a later analysis, TCR clusters from the first cohort tended to co-occur in the roughly 130 validation repertoires.

Only in-frame clones appear in the TCRdb table, and some are missing; sequencing was by immunoSEQ multiplex PCR. The sample shows under 250,000 clones, around 87% of them seen only once. The receptor's source is a woman aged 18 to 35 in good health and CMV-seropositive. Sample: PBMCs. The V gene is TRBV4-1, the J gene TRBJ1-3; possible D gene TRBD1, 6 bases. CDR3 coding DNA: TGCGCCAGCGGAACAGGGATGGGGAACACCATATATTTT. It is translated as CASGTGMGNTIYF.